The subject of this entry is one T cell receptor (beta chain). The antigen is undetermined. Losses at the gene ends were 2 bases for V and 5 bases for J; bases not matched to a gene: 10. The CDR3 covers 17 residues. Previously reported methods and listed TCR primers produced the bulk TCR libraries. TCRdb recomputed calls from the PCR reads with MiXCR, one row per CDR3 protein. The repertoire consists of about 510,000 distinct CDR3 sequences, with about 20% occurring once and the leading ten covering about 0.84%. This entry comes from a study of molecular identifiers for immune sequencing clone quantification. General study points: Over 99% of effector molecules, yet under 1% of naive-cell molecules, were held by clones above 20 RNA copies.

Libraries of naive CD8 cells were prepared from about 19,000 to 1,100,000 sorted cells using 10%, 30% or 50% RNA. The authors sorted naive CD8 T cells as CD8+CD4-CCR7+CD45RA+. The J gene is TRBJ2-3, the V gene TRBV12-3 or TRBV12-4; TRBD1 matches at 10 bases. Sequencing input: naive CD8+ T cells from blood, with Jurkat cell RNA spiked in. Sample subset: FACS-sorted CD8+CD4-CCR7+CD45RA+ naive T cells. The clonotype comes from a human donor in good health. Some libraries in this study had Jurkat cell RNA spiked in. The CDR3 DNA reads TGTGCCAGCAGTTTATATTTCGGGACAGGGGATAAAGATACGCAGTATTTT. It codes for CASSLYFGTGDKDTQYF.